The 13 T cell receptor beta chains reported below all come from one sample, sequenced in a study of T cell repertoires in cytomegalovirus infection. One entry per CDR3 protein, called by TCRdb with MiXCR from the reads. The data contain 680,000 or so distinct CDR3 sequences, under 40% of them singletons. Sequencing was carried out using PBMCs. All receptors derive from a human donor in good health (CMV status not recorded). Some clones in this sample may be carry-over from other donors' samples.

The chain carries TRBV28 and TRBJ2-7, with D possibly matching TRBD2 (5 bases). The CDR3 has 15 residues. The V gene's germline CDR1 is MDHEN and CDR2 SYDVKM. The V end was cut by 4 bases, the J end by 1 base, with 14 bases between. The CDR3 nucleotides are TGTGCCAGCAGTTCTACACCGGGATTTTCCTACGAGCAGTACTTC. It translates to CASSSTPGFSYEQYF. Using reference TRBV28 and TRBJ2-7 for the parts outside the CDR3, the full variable domain is DVKVTQSSRYLVKRTGEKVFLECVQDMDHENMFWYRQDPGLGLRLIYFSYDVKMKEKGDIPEGYSVSREKKERFSLILESASTNQTSMYLCASSSTPGFSYEQYFGPGTRLTVT.

This clonotype was detected many times. The CDR3 coding sequence is TGTGCCAGCAGCTTATACAGGGTTAGCAATCAGCCCCAGCATTTT. Translating it yields CASSLYRVSNQPQHF. V gene TRBV7-2 combines with J gene TRBJ1-5; D perhaps matches TRBD1 (6 bases). Trimming removed 2 bases at V and 0 bases at J, with 8 bases between. The CDR3 is 15 amino acids. CDR1 is SGHTA and CDR2 is FQGNSA in the germline V gene. The full variable domain, in which reference TRBV7-2 and TRBJ1-5 provide the parts outside the CDR3, is GAGVSQSPSNKVTEKGKDVELRCDPISGHTALYWYRQSLGQGLEFLIYFQGNSAPDKSGLPSDRFSAERTGGSVSTLTIQRTQQEDSAVYLCASSLYRVSNQPQHFGDGTRLSIL.

The V call is TRBV28, the J call TRBJ2-7; D is perhaps TRBD2 (6 bases). Deletions cut 7 bases from V and 4 bases from J, with 14 bases between. Germline lookup yields CDR1 MDHEN and CDR2 SYDVKM. This CDR3 has 13 residues. The CDR3 reads CASKRATPYEQYF. CDR3 coding DNA: TGTGCCAGCAAGCGGGCTACTCCTTACGAGCAGTACTTC.

As concerns this clonotype: One end of the junction does not line up with germline, which may come from a read error. The chain links TRBV27 to TRBJ2-2, with 9 bases aligning to TRBD2. The CDR3 extends over 15 amino acids. Germline assignment: CDR1 MNHEY and CDR2 SMNVEV (reference sequence). CDR3 bases: TGTGCCCGCAGCGCTAGCGGGACGAACACCGGGGAGCTGTTTTTT. Its translation is CARSASGTNTGELFF.

The sample holds many counts of this clonotype. CDR3 loop: CASSLRLAGVRNEQFF. DNA of the CDR3: TGTGCCAGCAGCCTCCGACTAGCGGGAGTTAGAAATGAGCAGTTCTTC. The chain links TRBV7-2 to TRBJ2-1; the match to TRBD2 covers 12 bases. The ends lost 5 bases at V and 7 bases at J; junction bases unmatched: 9. This CDR3 is 16 amino acids long. Germline V gene data show CDR1 as SGHTA and CDR2 as FQGNSA. The whole variable domain, filled in from reference TRBV7-2 and TRBJ2-1, reads GAGVSQSPSNKVTEKGKDVELRCDPISGHTALYWYRQSLGQGLEFLIYFQGNSAPDKSGLPSDRFSAERTGGSVSTLTIQRTQQEDSAVYLCASSLRLAGVRNEQFFGPGTRLTVL.

At least ten counts were recorded for this clonotype. The chain couples TRBV7-2 to TRBJ2-1; 12 bases align to TRBD2. With 5 bases clipped from V and 6 bases from J, the junction kept 8 bases outside the gene matches. CDR1 and CDR2 (germline): SGHTA, FQGNSA. This CDR3 has 16 amino acids. This chain's CDR3 is CASSRLAGAPSNEQFF. CDR3 DNA sequence: TGTGCCAGCAGCCGACTAGCGGGGGCTCCCTCCAATGAGCAGTTCTTC.

In the case of this clonotype: The conserved phenylalanine or tryptophan is not found at the CDR3 terminus, so this likely reflects a read error. The V gene is TRBV7-2, the J gene TRBJ1-3, with D possibly being TRBD1 (5 bases). The V gene's germline CDR1 is SGHTA and CDR2 FQGNSA. CDR3 length: 16 amino acids. V was clipped by 3 bases and J by 0 bases, with 12 bases between them. The CDR3 protein is CASSFDGGFSGNTIYS. CDR3 coding DNA: TGTGCCAGCAGCTTTGATGGGGGTTTCTCTGGAAACACCATATATTCT.

This chain links TRBV11-2 with TRBJ1-1; a possible D gene is TRBD1 (6 bases). CDR3 length equals 17 residues. Trimming pared 1 base from V and 0 bases from J, leaving 15 bases between. Germline values: CDR1 SGHAT, CDR2 FQNNGV. CDR3 coding DNA: TGTGCCAGCAGCTTAGTGCGCCCCGGACAGATGAACACTGAAGCTTTCTTT. Translation: CASSLVRPGQMNTEAFF.

The gene calls are TRBV11-1 and TRBJ2-7; 7 positions agree with TRBD1. The V and J ends lost 5 bases and 1 base, in that order; junction bases with no gene match: 8. In germline, CDR1 is SGHAT, CDR2 FQDESV (reference sequence). The CDR3 contains 15 residues. CDR3 nucleotides: TGTGCCAGCAGCCTAGAAGAGGGACAGTCCTACGAGCAGTACTTC. It translates to CASSLEEGQSYEQYF.

This clonotype turned up a few times. The chain combines TRBV12-3 or TRBV12-4 with TRBJ1-3, with a weak D call TRBD1 (5 bases). Trimming removed 3 bases from V and 0 bases from J, with 12 bases in between. This CDR3 region has 16 residues. CDR3 in DNA: TGTGCCAGCAGTTTCCAGTGGGGCGACTCTGGAAACACCATATATTTT. This encodes CASSFQWGDSGNTIYF.

In regard to this clonotype: The junction departs from germline at one end; a sequencing error may be responsible. The genes are TRBV4-2 and TRBJ2-3; 7 bases match TRBD1. CDR1 LGHNA and CDR2 YNFKEQ come from the germline V gene. This CDR3 is built from 15 residues. Written as DNA, the CDR3 is TGTGTCAGCAGCCAAGGGGGCGATAATCAGATGGCGCAGTATTTT. Translation: CVSSQGGDNQMAQYF.

The CDR3 is CASSAGQGYSGANVLTF. Here the CDR3 DNA reads TGTGCCAGCAGCGCGGGACAGGGATACTCTGGGGCCAACGTCCTGACTTTC. The chain joins TRBV12-3 or TRBV12-4 to TRBJ2-6; 9 positions agree with TRBD1. The CDR3 length is 17 residues. The V gene end was trimmed by 6 bases and the J gene end by 0 bases; junction bases not matched to a gene: 6.

V gene TRBV6-1 combines with J gene TRBJ2-2; D ambiguous. There are 13 residues in the CDR3. V was shortened by 7 bases and J by 1 base, with 7 bases between the two germline ends. CDR1 and CDR2 (germline): MNHNS, SASEGT. CDR3 residues: CASTIQNTGELFF. The CDR3 DNA reads TGTGCCAGCACAATCCAGAACACCGGGGAGCTGTTTTTT.